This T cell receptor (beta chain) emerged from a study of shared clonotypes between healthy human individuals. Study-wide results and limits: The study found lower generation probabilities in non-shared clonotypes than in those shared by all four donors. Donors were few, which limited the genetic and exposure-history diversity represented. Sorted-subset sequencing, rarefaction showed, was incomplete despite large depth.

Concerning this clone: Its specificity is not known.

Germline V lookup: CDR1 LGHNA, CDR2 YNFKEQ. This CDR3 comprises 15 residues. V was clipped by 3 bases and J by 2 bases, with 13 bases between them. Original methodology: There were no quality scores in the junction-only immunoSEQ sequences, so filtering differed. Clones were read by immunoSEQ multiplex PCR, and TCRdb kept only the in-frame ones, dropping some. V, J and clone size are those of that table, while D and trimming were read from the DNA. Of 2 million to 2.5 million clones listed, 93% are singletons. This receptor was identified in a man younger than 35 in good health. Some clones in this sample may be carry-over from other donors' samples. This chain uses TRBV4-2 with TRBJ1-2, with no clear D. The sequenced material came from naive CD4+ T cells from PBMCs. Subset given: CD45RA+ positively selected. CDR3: CASSQGESENYGYTF. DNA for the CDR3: TGTGCCAGCAGCCAGGGAGAATCCGAAAACTATGGCTACACCTTC.